This TCR beta chain was documented in a study of shared clonotypes between healthy human individuals. Repertoires were generated with immunoSEQ multiplex PCR, while TCRdb's copy carries only in-frame clones and drops some. The sample consists of hundreds of thousands of clones, around 95% of them appearing once. Of note for this clone: In the same sample, other DNA sequences code for this CDR3.

Terminally differentiated effector memory CD45RA+ cells were excluded from the naive CD8 cells, which were CD45RO-negative and positively selected for CCR7. V lost 0 bases, J lost 5 bases, and 3 bases stayed unmatched. CDR3 length: 15 amino acids. Germline V CDR1 and CDR2: SGDLS, YYNGEE. The chain joins TRBV9 to TRBJ2-5; TRBD2 agrees at 11 bases. The source material was naive CD8+ T cells sorted from blood. This sequence originates from a woman in her thirties in good health. The CDR3: CASSVDVAGGETQYF. The CDR3 DNA reads as TGTGCCAGCAGCGTAGACGTAGCGGGAGGGGAGACCCAGTACTTC.